These 8 T cell receptor beta chains came from one sample sequenced in a study of blood T cell repertoires in COVID-19. Assay used: immunoSEQ multiplex PCR; TCRdb lists only in-frame clones, some missing. The data contain approximately 38,000 clones, more than 85% of them singletons. Sequenced material: peripheral blood. These receptors were collected from a woman of 80 years or more with acute or convalescent COVID-19.

The chain is built from TRBV5-4 and TRBJ2-7, with TRBD1 matching 8 bases. Per germline, CDR1 SGHNT and CDR2 YYREEE (reference sequence). The CDR3 length is 15 residues. V shed 4 bases, J shed 2 bases, and the junction held 8 bases outside the gene matches. The CDR3 bases are TGTGCCAGCAGCACGCGACAGGGGCCAACCTACGAGCAGTACTTC. It encodes CASSTRQGPTYEQYF.

This clone appeared a single time. This chain uses TRBV5-6 with TRBJ1-4; 7 bases align to TRBD1. In germline, CDR1 is SGHDT, CDR2 YYEEEE. The J segment lost 7 bases and the V segment lost 1 base, leaving 4 bases of the junction unmatched. The CDR3 has 14 amino acids. This CDR3 is CASSLFQGGEKLFF. The CDR3 DNA follows: TGTGCCAGCAGCTTGTTTCAGGGGGGTGAAAAACTGTTTTTT.

This clone was seen only once. DNA of the CDR3: TGCGCCAGCAGCTTGGGAGCAGGGCAAGAGACCCAGTACTTC. Its protein product is CASSLGAGQETQYF. V usage is TRBV5-1 and J usage is TRBJ2-5, with a weak D call TRBD1 (5 bases). The CDR3 consists of 14 residues. Per the germline V gene, CDR1 is SGHRS and CDR2 is YFSETQ. Trimming removed 0 bases at V and 2 bases at J, with 8 bases between.

This chain joins TRBV5-4 and TRBJ2-7; 9 bases are shared with TRBD1. The V segment lost 5 bases and the J segment 5 bases; nucleotides outside the gene matches: 11. This CDR3 spans 15 amino acids. CDR1 is SGHNT, CDR2 YYREEE, per germline (reference sequence). CDR3 residues: CASSDAGTGNHEQYF. Here the CDR3 DNA reads TGTGCCAGCAGTGACGCCGGGACAGGGAATCACGAGCAGTACTTC.

The count of this clone is one. V usage is TRBV11-1 and J usage is TRBJ1-6; 7 bases are a match to TRBD1. CDR3 length: 15 amino acids. Germline V gene lookup returns CDR1 SGHAT and CDR2 FQDESV (reference sequence). Trimming at V came to 8 bases and at J to 5 bases, leaving 9 bases not matched to a gene. The CDR3 DNA reads TGTGCCAGCGGAAATCTACAGGGGAATAATTCACCCCTCCACTTT. It yields the protein CASGNLQGNNSPLHF.

This chain links TRBV30 with TRBJ1-1; tentative D call: TRBD1 (5 bases). There are 15 residues in the CDR3. Germline-derived CDR1 and CDR2 are GTSNPN and SVGIG (reference sequence). V lost 0 bases, J lost 4 bases, and 15 bases lay in between. The CDR3 loop reads CAWSVTAGLGTEAFF. The DNA of the CDR3 is TGTGCCTGGAGTGTAACCGCAGGGCTAGGCACTGAAGCTTTCTTT.

This clone is judged medium-sized (0.01 to 0.1%). V usage is TRBV7-9 and J usage is TRBJ1-2; D is unclear. CDR3 length: 12 residues. The V gene's germline CDR1 is SEHNR and CDR2 FQNEAQ (reference sequence). With 5 bases removed from V and 6 bases from J, the gap between germline ends came to 10 bases. This CDR3 is CASSPHQNGYTF. For the CDR3, the DNA is TGTGCCAGCAGCCCTCATCAGAATGGCTACACCTTC.

The chain is built from TRBV4-2 and TRBJ2-7; perhaps TRBD1 as D (6 bases). The CDR3 extends over 13 amino acids. CDR1 is LGHNA, CDR2 YNFKEQ, per germline. The V gene lost 0 bases and the J gene lost 6 bases, with 9 bases spanning the gap. CDR3 sequence: CASSQDLGAEQYF. The CDR3 DNA follows: TGTGCCAGCAGCCAAGATCTGGGGGCCGAGCAGTACTTC.